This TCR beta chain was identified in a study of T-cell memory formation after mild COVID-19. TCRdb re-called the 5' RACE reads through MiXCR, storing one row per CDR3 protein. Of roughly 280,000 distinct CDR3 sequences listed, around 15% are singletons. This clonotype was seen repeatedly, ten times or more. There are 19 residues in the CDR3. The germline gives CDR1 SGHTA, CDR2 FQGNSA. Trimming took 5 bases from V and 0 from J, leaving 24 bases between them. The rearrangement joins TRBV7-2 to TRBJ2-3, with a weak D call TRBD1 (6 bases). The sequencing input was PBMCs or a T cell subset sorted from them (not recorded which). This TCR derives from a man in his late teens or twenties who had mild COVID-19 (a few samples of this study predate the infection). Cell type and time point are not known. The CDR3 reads CASSKLSGTPPFSTDTQYF. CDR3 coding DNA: TGTGCCAGCAGCAAGCTAAGTGGGACACCCCCATTTAGCACAGATACGCAGTATTTT.